What follows describes a single T cell receptor (beta chain). What it binds is not known. The sample belongs to a study of blood T cells in healthy people across ages. For the second PCR, which ran for 7 to 11 cycles, a sample-barcoded 5' primer and a J-beta primer mix were used. A single record per CDR3 protein comes from TCRdb applying MiXCR to the 5' RACE reads. This table holds over 1,300,000 distinct CDR3 sequences, approximately 60% found once. Study-level points and caveats: In long-lived donors, naive CD4+ cell counts and diversity exceeded those of aged donors. Considered underestimates were the diversity estimates obtained from one million T cells. As age increased, TCR beta diversity per million T cells fell in a roughly linear fashion.

The CDR3 contains 15 residues. CDR1 and CDR2 (germline): MNHEY, SVGAGI. Trimming cost V 6 bases and J 1 base; bases outside gene matches: 9. This receptor was taken from a man aged 18-30 years in good health. Sequenced: blood. V is TRBV6-5 and J is TRBJ2-7, with 7 positions matching TRBD1. The CDR3 region is CASSWNPGQSYEQYF. The DNA of the CDR3 is TGTGCCAGCAGCTGGAATCCGGGACAGTCCTACGAGCAGTACTTC.